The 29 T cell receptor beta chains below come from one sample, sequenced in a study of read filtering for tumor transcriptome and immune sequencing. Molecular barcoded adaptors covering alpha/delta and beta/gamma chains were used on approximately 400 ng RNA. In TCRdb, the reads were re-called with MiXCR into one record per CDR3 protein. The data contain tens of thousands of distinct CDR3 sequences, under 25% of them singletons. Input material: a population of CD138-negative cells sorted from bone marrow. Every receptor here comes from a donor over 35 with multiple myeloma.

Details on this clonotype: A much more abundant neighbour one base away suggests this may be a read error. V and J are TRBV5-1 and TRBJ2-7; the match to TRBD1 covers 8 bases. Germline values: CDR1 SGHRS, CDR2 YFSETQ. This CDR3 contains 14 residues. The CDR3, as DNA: TGCGCCAGCGCCGGGACAGGTAACTCCTACGAGCAGGACTTC. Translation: CASAGTGNSYEQDF.

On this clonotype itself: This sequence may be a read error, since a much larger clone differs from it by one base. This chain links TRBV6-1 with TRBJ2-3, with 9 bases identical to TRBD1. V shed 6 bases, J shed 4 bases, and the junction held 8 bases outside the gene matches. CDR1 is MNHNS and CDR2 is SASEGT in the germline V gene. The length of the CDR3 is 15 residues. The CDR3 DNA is TGTGCCAGCAGGAAGAGGACAGGGGAAGCAGATACGCAGTATTTT. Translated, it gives CASRKRTGEADTQYF.

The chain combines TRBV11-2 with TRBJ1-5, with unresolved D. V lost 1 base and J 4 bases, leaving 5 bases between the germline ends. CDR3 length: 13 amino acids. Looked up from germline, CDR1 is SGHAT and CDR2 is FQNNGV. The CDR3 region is CASSLARNQPQHF. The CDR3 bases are TGTGCCAGCAGCTTAGCCAGAAATCAGCCCCAGCATTTT.

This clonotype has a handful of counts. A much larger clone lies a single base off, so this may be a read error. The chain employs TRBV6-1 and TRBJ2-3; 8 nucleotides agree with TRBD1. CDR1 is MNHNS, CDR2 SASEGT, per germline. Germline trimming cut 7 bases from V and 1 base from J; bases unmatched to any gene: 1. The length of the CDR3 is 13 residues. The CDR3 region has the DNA TGTGCCAGCAAGGGACAGGGCACAGATACGCAGTATTTT. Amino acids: CASKGQGTDTQYF.

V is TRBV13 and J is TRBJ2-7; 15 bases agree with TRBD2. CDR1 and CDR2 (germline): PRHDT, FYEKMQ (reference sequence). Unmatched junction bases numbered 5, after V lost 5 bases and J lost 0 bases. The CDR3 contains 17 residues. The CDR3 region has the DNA TGTGCCAGCAGCCCGGGACTAGCGGGGGGAATCTCCTACGAGCAGTACTTC. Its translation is CASSPGLAGGISYEQYF.

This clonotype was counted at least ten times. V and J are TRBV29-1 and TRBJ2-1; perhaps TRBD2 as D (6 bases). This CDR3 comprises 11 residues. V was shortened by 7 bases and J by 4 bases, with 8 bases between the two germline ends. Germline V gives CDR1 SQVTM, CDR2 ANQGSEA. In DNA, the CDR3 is TGCAGCGCGGGGGTTTACAATGAGCAGTTCTTC. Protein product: CSAGVYNEQFF.

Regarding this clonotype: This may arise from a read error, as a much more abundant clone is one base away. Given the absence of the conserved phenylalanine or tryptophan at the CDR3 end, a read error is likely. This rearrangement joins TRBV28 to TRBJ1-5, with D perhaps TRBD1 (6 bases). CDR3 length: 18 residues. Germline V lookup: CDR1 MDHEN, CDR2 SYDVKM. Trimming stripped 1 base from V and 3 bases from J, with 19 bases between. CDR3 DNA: TGTGCCAGCAGTTTATTCTCTATCCGGGGGCGAGACAATCAGCCCCAGCATTCT. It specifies CASSLFSIRGRDNQPQHS.

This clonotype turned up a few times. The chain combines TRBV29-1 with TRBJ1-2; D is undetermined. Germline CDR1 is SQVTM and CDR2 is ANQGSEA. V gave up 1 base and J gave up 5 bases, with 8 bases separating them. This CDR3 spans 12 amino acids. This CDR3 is CSVEVGRYGYTF. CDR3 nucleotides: TGCAGCGTTGAAGTCGGACGGTATGGCTACACCTTC.

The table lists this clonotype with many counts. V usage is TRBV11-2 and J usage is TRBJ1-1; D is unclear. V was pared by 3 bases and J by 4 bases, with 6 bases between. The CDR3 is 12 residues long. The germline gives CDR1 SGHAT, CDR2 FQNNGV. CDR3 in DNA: TGTGCCAGCAGCTTCCAGACCACTGAAGCTTTCTTT. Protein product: CASSFQTTEAFF.

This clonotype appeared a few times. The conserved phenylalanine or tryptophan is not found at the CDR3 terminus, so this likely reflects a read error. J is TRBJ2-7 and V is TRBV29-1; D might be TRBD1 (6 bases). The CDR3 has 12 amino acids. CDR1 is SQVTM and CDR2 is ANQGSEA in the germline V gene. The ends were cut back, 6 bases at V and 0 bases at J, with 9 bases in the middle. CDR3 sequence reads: CSVSGASYEQYS. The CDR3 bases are TGCAGCGTGTCAGGGGCCTCCTACGAGCAGTACTCC.

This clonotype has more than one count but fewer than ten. This CDR3 reads CASSLQGEAFF. The CDR3 DNA reads as TGCGCCAGCAGCTTGCAGGGTGAAGCTTTCTTT. The chain couples TRBV5-1 to TRBJ1-1, with D perhaps matching TRBD1 (5 bases). There are 11 residues in the CDR3. The V gene lost 1 base and the J gene lost 7 bases, with 5 bases spanning the gap. Germline V CDR1 and CDR2: SGHRS, YFSETQ.

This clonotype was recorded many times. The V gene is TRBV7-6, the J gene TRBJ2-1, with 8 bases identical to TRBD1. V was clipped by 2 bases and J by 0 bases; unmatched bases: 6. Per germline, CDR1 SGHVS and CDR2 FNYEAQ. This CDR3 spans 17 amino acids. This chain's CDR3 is CASSLRTGSSSYNEQFF. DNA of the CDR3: TGTGCCAGCAGCTTAAGGACAGGGAGTAGCTCCTACAATGAGCAGTTCTTC. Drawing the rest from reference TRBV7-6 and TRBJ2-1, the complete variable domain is GAGVSQSPRYKVTKRGQDVALRCDPISGHVSLYWYRQALGQGPEFLTYFNYEAQQDKSGLPNDRFSAERPEGSISTLTIQRTEQRDSAMYRCASSLRTGSSSYNEQFFGPGTRLTVL.

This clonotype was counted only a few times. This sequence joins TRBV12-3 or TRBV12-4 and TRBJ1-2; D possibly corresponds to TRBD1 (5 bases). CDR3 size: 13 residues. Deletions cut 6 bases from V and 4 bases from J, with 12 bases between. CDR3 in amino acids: CASRGTGFYGYTF. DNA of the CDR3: TGTGCCAGCAGGGGAACAGGCTTCTATGGCTACACCTTC.

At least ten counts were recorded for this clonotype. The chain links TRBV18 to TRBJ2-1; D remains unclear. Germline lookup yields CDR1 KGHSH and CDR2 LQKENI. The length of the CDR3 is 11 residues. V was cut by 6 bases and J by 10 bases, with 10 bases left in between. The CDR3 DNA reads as TGTGCCAGCTCCCTGCCTCCCGAGCAGTTCTTC. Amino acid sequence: CASSLPPEQFF.

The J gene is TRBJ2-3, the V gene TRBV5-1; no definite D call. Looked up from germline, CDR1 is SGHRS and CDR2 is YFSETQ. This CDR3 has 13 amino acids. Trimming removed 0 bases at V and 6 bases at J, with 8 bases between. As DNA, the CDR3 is TGCGCCAGCAGCTTGGCCAGAACCGATACGCAGTATTTT. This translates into CASSLARTDTQYF. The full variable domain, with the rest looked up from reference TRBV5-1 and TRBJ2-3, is KAGVTQTPRYLIKTRGQQVTLSCSPISGHRSVSWYQQTPGQGLQFLFEYFSETQRNKGNFPGRFSGRQFSNSRSEMNVSTLELGDSALYLCASSLARTDTQYFGPGTRLTVL.

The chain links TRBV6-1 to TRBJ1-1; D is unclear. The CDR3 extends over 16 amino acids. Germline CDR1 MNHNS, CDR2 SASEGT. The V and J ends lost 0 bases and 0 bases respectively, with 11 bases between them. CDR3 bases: TGTGCCAGCAGTGAAGCGGGCGGCTTCATGAACACTGAAGCTTTCTTT. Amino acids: CASSEAGGFMNTEAFF.

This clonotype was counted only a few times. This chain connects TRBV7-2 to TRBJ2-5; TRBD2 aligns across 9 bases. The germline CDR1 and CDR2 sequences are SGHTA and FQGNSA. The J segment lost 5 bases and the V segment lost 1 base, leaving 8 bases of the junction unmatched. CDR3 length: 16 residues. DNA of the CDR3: TGTGCCAGCAGCTTAGACTCTAGCGGGGTGACTGAGACCCAGTACTTC. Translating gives CASSLDSSGVTETQYF.

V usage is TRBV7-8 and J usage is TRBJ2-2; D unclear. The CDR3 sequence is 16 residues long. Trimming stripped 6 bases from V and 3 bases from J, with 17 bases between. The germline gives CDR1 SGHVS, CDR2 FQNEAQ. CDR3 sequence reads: CASRDEPIIDTGELFF. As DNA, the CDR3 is TGTGCCAGCAGGGACGAGCCCATTATCGACACCGGGGAGCTGTTTTTT.

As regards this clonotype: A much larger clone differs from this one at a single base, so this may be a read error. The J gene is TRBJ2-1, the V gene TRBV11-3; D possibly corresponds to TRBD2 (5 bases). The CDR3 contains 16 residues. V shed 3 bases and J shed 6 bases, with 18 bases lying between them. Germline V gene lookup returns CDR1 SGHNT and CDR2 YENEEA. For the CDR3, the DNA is TGTGCCAGCAGCTTTTTGGTCAGGAGAGGGTTCAATGAGCAGTTCTTC. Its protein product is CASSFLVRRGFNEQFF.

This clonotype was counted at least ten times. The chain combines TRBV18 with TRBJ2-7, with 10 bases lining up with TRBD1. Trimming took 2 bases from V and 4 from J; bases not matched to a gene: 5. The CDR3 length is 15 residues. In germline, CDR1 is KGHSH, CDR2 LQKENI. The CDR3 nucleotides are TGTGCCAGCTCACCAGGGACAGGGGTTAATTACGAGCAGTACTTC. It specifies CASSPGTGVNYEQYF.

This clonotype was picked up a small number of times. The CDR3 protein is CASSLQSRAAFF. CDR3 coding DNA: TGTGCCAGCAGCCTCCAATCAAGGGCGGCTTTCTTT. The rearrangement uses TRBV3-1 and TRBJ1-1; D gene uncertain. The V end lost 4 bases, the J end lost 11 bases, and 14 bases lay between the germline ends. Germline V gene data show CDR1 as LGHDT and CDR2 as YNNKEL (reference sequence). The CDR3 is 12 amino acids.

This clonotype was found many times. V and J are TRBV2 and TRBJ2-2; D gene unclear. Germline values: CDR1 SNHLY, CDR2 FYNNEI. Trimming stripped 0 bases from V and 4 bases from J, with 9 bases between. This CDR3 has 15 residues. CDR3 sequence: CASSEAFGVTGELFF. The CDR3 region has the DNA TGTGCCAGCAGTGAAGCATTCGGAGTCACCGGGGAGCTGTTTTTT.

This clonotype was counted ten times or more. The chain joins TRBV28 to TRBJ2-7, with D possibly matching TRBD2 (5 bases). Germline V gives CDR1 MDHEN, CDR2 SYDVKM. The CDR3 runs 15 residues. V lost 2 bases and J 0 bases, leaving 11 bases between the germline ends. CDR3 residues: CASSLVGESSYEQYF. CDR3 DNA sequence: TGTGCCAGCAGTTTAGTCGGGGAGAGCTCCTACGAGCAGTACTTC.

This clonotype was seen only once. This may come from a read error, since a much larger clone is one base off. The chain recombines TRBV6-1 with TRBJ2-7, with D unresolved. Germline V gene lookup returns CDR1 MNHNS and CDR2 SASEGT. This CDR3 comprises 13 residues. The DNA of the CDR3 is TGTGTCAGCAGTTACAGCTCCTCCTACGAGCAGTACTTC. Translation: CVSSYSSSYEQYF.

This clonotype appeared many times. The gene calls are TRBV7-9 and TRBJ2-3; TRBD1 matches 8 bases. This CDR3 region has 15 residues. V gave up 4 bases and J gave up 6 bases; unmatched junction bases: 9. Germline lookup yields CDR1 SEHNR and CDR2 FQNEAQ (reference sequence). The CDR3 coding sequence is TGTGCCAGCAGCTCGCAGACAGGGGCTCTCGATACGCAGTATTTT. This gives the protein CASSSQTGALDTQYF.

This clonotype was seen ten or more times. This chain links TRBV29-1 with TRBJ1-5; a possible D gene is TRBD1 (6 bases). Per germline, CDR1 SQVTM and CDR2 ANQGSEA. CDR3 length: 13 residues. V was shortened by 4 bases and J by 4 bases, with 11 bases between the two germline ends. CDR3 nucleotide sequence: TGCAGCGTTGTTTGGGGGGCTAATCAGCCCCAGCATTTT. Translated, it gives CSVVWGANQPQHF.

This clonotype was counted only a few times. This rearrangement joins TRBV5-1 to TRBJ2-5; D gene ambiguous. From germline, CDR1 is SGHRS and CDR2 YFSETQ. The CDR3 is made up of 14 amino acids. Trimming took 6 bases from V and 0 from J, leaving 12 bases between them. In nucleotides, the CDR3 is TGCGCCAGCACCATAACATCGTACCAAGAGACCCAGTACTTC. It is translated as CASTITSYQETQYF. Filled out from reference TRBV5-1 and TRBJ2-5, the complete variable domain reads KAGVTQTPRYLIKTRGQQVTLSCSPISGHRSVSWYQQTPGQGLQFLFEYFSETQRNKGNFPGRFSGRQFSNSRSEMNVSTLELGDSALYLCASTITSYQETQYFGPGTRLLVL.

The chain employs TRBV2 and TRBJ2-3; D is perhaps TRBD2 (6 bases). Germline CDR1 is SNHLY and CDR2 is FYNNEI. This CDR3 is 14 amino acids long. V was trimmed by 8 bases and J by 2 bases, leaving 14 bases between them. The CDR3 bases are TGTGCCAGCGGCGGACTACTTATCACAGATACGCAGTATTTT. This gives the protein CASGGLLITDTQYF.

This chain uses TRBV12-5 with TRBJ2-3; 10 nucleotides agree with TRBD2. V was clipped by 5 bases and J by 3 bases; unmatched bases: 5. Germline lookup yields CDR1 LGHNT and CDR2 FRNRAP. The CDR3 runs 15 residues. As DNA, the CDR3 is TGTGCTAGTGGTCTAGGACTAGCGGAGACAGATACGCAGTATTTT. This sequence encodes CASGLGLAETDTQYF.